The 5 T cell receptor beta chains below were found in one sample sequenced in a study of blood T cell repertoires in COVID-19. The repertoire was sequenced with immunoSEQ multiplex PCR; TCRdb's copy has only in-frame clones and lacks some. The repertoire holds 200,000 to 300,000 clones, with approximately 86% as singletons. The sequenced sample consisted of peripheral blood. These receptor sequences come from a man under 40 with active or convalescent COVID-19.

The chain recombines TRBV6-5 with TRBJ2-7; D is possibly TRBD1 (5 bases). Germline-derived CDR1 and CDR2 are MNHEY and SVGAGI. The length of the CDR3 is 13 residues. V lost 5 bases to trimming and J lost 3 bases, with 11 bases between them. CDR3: CASSPFGHYEQYF. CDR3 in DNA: TGTGCCAGCAGTCCCTTTGGACACTACGAGCAGTACTTC.

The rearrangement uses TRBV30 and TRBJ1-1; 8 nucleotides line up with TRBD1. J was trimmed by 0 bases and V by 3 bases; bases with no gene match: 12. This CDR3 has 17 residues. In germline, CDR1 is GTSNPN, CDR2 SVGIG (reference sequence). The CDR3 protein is CAWSGTGSVGLNTEAFF. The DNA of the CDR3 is TGTGCCTGGAGCGGGACAGGTTCAGTTGGTTTGAACACTGAAGCTTTCTTT.

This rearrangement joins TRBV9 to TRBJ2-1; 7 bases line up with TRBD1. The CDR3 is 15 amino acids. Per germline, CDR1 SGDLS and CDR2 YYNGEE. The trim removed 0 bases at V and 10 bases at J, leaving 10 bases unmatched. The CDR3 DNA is TGTGCCAGCAGCGTAGGAACAGGGGATGTGTACGAGCAGTTCTTC. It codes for CASSVGTGDVYEQFF.

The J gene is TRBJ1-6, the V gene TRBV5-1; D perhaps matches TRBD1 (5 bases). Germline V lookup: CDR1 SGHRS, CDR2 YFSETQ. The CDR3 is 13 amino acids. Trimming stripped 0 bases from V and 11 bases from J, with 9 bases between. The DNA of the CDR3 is TGCGCCAGCAGCTTGGCCAGGGATACACCCCTCCACTTT. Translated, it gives CASSLARDTPLHF.

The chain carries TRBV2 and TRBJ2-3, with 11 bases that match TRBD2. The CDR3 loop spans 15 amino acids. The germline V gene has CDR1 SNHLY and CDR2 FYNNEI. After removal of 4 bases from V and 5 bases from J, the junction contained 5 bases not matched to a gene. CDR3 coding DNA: TGTGCCAGCAGTGGTAGCGGGGGGGCGGTAGATACGCAGTATTTT. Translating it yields CASSGSGGAVDTQYF. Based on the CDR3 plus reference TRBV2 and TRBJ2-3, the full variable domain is EPEVTQTPSHQVTQMGQEVILRCVPISNHLYFYWYRQILGQKVEFLVSFYNNEISEKSEIFDDQFSVERPDGSNFTLKIRSTKLEDSAMYFCASSGSGGAVDTQYFGPGTRLTVL.